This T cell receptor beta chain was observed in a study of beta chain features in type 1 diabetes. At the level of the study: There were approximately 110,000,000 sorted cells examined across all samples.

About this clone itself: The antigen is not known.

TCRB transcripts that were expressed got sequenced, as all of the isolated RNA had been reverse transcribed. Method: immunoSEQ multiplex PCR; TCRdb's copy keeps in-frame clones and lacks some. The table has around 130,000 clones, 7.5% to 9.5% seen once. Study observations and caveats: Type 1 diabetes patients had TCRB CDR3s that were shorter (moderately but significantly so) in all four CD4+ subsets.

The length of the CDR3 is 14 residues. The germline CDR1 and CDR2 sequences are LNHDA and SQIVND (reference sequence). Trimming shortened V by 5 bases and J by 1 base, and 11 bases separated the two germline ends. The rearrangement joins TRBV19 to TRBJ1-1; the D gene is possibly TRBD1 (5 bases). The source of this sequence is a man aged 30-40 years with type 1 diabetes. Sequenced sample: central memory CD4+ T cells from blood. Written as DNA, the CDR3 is TGTGCCAGTAGTCTAGGACACAGGAACACTGAAGCTTTCTTT. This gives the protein CASSLGHRNTEAFF.